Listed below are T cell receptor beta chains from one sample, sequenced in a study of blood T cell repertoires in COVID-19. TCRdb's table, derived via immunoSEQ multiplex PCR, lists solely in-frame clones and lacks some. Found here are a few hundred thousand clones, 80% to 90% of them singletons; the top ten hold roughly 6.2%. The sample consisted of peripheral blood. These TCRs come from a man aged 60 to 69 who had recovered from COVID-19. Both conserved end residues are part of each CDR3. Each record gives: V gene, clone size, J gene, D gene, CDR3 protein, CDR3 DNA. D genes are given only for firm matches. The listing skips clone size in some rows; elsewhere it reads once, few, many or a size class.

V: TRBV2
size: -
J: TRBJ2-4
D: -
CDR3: CASRLGQGNIQYF
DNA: TGTGCCAGCAGGCTCGGGCAGGGGAACATTCAGTACTTC

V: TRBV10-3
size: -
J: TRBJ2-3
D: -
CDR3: CAISEAKGPLGVATDTQYF
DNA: TGTGCCATCAGTGAGGCGAAGGGCCCGTTAGGGGTGGCCACAGATACGCAGTATTTT

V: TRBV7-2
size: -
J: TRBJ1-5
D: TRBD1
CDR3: CASSADRVQPQHF
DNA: TGTGCCAGCAGCGCGGACAGGGTTCAACCCCAGCATTTT

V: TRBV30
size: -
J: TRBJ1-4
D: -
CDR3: CAWSPRPSSNEKLFF
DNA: TGTGCCTGGAGCCCCAGGCCTAGCTCTAATGAAAAACTGTTTTTT

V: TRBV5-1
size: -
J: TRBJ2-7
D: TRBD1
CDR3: CASSLGDRVDEQYF
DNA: TGCGCCAGCAGCTTGGGGGACAGGGTTGACGAGCAGTACTTC

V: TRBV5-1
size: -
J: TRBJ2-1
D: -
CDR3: CASSLDSGSYNEQFF
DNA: TGCGCCAGCAGCTTGGACAGTGGCTCCTACAATGAGCAGTTCTTC

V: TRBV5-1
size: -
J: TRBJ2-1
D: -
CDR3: CASSFSGTTNEQFF
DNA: TGCGCCAGCAGCTTTTCCGGGACAACCAATGAGCAGTTCTTC

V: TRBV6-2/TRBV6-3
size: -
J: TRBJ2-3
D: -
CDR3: CASSLLQASGSRITDTQYF
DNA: TGTGCCAGCAGTTTACTACAGGCATCTGGGTCGAGAATCACAGATACGCAGTATTTT

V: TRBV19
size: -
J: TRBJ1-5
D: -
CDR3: CASSIGGRAFNQPQHF
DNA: TGTGCCAGTAGTATAGGGGGCAGGGCGTTCAATCAGCCCCAGCATTTT

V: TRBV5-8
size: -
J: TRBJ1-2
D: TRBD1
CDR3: CASADRGWNYGYTF
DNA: TGTGCCAGCGCAGACAGGGGGTGGAACTATGGCTACACCTTC

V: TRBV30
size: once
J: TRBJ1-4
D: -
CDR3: CAWSVQGWEKLFF
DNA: TGTGCCTGGAGTGTTCAGGGATGGGAAAAACTGTTTTTT

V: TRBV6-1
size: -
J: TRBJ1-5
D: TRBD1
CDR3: CASSAGQDFNSNQPQHF
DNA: TGTGCCAGCAGTGCGGGACAGGACTTTAATAGCAATCAGCCCCAGCATTTT

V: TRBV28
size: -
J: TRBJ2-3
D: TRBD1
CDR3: CASMGQGGTDTQYF
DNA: TGTGCCAGCATGGGACAGGGTGGCACAGATACGCAGTATTTT

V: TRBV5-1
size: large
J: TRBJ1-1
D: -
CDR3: CASSLTIRLTEAFF
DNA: TGCGCCAGCAGCTTAACGATACGGTTGACTGAAGCTTTCTTT

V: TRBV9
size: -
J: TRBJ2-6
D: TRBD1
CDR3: CASSVATQVPGQGTGANVLTF
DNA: TGTGCCAGCAGCGTAGCTACCCAAGTCCCGGGACAGGGTACTGGGGCCAACGTCCTGACTTTC

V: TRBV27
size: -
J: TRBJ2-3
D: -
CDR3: CASRGTSTDTQYF
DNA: TGTGCCAGCAGGGGGACTAGCACAGATACGCAGTATTTT

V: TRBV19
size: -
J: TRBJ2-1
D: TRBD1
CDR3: CASSLMQGAGNEQFF
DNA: TGTGCCAGTAGTCTCATGCAGGGGGCCGGCAATGAGCAGTTCTTC

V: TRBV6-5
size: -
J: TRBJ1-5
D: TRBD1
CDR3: CASSPDRANQPQHF
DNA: TGTGCCAGCAGTCCGGACAGGGCTAATCAGCCCCAGCATTTT

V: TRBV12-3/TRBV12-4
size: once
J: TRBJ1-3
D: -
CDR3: CASSLQNGNTIYF
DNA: TGTGCCAGCAGTTTACAGAATGGAAACACCATATATTTT

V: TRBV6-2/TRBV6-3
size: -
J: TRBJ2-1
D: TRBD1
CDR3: CASSYAKTGGTQDEQFF
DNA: TGTGCCAGCAGTTACGCGAAAACAGGGGGGACACAGGATGAGCAGTTCTTC

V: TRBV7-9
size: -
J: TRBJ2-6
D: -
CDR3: CASSLPTGSAGANVLTF
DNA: TGTGCCAGCAGCTTACCTACAGGGTCGGCTGGGGCCAACGTCCTGACTTTC

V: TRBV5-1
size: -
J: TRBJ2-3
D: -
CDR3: CASSPRTSTDTQYF
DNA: TGCGCCAGCAGCCCCCGGACTAGCACAGATACGCAGTATTTT

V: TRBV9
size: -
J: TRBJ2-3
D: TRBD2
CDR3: CASSVDASGGVVDTQYF
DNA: TGTGCCAGCAGCGTAGATGCGAGCGGGGGGGTGGTAGATACGCAGTATTTT

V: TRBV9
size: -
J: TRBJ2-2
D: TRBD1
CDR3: CASSILDRGAGELFF
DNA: TGTGCCAGCAGCATCCTGGACAGGGGTGCCGGGGAGCTGTTTTTT

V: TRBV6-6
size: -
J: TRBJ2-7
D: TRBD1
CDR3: CASSHLKGALYEQYF
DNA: TGTGCCAGCAGCCACCTTAAGGGGGCCCTCTACGAGCAGTACTTC

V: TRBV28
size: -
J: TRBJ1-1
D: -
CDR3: CASSLLGRTLNTEAFF
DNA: TGTGCCAGCAGTTTATTGGGCAGAACTCTGAACACTGAAGCTTTCTTT

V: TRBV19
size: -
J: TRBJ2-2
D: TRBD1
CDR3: CASITPGQGDGELFF
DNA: TGTGCCAGTATTACCCCGGGACAGGGGGATGGGGAGCTGTTTTTT

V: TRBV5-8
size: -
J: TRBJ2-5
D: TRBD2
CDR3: CASSPGLAGSQETQYF
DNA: TGTGCCAGCAGCCCGGGACTAGCGGGGAGCCAAGAGACCCAGTACTTC

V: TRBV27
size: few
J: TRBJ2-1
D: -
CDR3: CASSLSLKGTSQFF
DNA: TGTGCCAGCAGTTTATCGCTGAAGGGGACAAGTCAGTTCTTC

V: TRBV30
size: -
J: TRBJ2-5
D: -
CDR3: CAWTPDGDTQYF
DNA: TGTGCCTGGACGCCTGACGGGGATACCCAGTACTTC

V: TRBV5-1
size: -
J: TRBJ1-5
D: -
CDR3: CASSLAGSRNQPQHF
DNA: TGCGCCAGCAGCTTGGCGGGAAGTAGGAATCAGCCCCAGCATTTT

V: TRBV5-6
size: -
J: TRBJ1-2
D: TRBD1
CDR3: CASSTGGTALRGYTF
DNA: TGTGCCAGCAGCACGGGTGGGACAGCCCTACGGGGCTACACCTTC

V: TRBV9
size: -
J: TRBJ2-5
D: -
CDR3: CASSVGEETQYF
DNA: TGTGCCAGCAGCGTAGGGGAGGAGACCCAGTACTTC

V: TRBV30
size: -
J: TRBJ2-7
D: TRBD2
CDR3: CAWSVLRGVYEQYF
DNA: TGTGCCTGGAGTGTACTTCGGGGGGTCTACGAGCAGTACTTC

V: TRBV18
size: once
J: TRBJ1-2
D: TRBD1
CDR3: CASSPRQGADYGYTF
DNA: TGTGCCAGCTCACCTAGACAGGGGGCGGACTATGGCTACACCTTC

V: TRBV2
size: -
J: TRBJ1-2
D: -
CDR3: CASSETGNGYTF
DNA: TGTGCCAGCAGTGAAACAGGGAATGGCTACACCTTC